One and the same sample provided the 3 T cell receptor beta chains below, sequenced in a study of PD-1 blockade in classical Hodgkin lymphoma. Each of the patients experienced relapse following autologous stem cell transplantation, and their brentuximab vedotin exposure differed. Some clones are missing from TCRdb's copy, which holds only in-frame ones; the method was immunoSEQ multiplex PCR. The top ten clones hold less than 7.5% of a sample with fewer than 25,000 clones, nearly 80% of them seen once. The sequencing here drew on peripheral blood mononuclear cells (PBMCs), taken at baseline. Receptor source: a human donor with classical Hodgkin lymphoma.

The chain uses TRBV7-3 and TRBJ2-5, with 10 nucleotides matching TRBD2. The ends lost 5 bases at V and 5 bases at J; junction bases unmatched: 8. Germline V gene sequence: CDR1 SGHTA, CDR2 FQGTGA. This CDR3 region has 15 residues. The CDR3 DNA sequence: TGTGCCAGCAGCCCGAGCGGGGGGGCTTGGGAGACCCAGTACTTC. This encodes CASSPSGGAWETQYF.

The chain links TRBV7-2 to TRBJ1-1; D is unresolved. Trimming shortened V by 2 bases and J by 4 bases, and 11 bases separated the two germline ends. The CDR3 spans 14 residues. CDR1 SGHTA and CDR2 FQGNSA come from the germline V gene. This CDR3 is CASSLLGEATEAFF. The CDR3 DNA sequence: TGTGCCAGCAGCTTATTAGGTGAAGCCACTGAAGCTTTCTTT.

The V call is TRBV5-1, the J call TRBJ2-5; a possible D gene is TRBD2 (6 bases). CDR1 and CDR2 from the germline V gene are SGHRS and YFSETQ. The CDR3 has 16 residues. V dropped 2 bases and J dropped 2 bases, with 16 bases sitting between them. CDR3 residues: CASSFRMASAQETQYF. Here the CDR3 DNA reads TGCGCCAGCAGCTTCCGAATGGCTAGCGCTCAAGAGACCCAGTACTTC.